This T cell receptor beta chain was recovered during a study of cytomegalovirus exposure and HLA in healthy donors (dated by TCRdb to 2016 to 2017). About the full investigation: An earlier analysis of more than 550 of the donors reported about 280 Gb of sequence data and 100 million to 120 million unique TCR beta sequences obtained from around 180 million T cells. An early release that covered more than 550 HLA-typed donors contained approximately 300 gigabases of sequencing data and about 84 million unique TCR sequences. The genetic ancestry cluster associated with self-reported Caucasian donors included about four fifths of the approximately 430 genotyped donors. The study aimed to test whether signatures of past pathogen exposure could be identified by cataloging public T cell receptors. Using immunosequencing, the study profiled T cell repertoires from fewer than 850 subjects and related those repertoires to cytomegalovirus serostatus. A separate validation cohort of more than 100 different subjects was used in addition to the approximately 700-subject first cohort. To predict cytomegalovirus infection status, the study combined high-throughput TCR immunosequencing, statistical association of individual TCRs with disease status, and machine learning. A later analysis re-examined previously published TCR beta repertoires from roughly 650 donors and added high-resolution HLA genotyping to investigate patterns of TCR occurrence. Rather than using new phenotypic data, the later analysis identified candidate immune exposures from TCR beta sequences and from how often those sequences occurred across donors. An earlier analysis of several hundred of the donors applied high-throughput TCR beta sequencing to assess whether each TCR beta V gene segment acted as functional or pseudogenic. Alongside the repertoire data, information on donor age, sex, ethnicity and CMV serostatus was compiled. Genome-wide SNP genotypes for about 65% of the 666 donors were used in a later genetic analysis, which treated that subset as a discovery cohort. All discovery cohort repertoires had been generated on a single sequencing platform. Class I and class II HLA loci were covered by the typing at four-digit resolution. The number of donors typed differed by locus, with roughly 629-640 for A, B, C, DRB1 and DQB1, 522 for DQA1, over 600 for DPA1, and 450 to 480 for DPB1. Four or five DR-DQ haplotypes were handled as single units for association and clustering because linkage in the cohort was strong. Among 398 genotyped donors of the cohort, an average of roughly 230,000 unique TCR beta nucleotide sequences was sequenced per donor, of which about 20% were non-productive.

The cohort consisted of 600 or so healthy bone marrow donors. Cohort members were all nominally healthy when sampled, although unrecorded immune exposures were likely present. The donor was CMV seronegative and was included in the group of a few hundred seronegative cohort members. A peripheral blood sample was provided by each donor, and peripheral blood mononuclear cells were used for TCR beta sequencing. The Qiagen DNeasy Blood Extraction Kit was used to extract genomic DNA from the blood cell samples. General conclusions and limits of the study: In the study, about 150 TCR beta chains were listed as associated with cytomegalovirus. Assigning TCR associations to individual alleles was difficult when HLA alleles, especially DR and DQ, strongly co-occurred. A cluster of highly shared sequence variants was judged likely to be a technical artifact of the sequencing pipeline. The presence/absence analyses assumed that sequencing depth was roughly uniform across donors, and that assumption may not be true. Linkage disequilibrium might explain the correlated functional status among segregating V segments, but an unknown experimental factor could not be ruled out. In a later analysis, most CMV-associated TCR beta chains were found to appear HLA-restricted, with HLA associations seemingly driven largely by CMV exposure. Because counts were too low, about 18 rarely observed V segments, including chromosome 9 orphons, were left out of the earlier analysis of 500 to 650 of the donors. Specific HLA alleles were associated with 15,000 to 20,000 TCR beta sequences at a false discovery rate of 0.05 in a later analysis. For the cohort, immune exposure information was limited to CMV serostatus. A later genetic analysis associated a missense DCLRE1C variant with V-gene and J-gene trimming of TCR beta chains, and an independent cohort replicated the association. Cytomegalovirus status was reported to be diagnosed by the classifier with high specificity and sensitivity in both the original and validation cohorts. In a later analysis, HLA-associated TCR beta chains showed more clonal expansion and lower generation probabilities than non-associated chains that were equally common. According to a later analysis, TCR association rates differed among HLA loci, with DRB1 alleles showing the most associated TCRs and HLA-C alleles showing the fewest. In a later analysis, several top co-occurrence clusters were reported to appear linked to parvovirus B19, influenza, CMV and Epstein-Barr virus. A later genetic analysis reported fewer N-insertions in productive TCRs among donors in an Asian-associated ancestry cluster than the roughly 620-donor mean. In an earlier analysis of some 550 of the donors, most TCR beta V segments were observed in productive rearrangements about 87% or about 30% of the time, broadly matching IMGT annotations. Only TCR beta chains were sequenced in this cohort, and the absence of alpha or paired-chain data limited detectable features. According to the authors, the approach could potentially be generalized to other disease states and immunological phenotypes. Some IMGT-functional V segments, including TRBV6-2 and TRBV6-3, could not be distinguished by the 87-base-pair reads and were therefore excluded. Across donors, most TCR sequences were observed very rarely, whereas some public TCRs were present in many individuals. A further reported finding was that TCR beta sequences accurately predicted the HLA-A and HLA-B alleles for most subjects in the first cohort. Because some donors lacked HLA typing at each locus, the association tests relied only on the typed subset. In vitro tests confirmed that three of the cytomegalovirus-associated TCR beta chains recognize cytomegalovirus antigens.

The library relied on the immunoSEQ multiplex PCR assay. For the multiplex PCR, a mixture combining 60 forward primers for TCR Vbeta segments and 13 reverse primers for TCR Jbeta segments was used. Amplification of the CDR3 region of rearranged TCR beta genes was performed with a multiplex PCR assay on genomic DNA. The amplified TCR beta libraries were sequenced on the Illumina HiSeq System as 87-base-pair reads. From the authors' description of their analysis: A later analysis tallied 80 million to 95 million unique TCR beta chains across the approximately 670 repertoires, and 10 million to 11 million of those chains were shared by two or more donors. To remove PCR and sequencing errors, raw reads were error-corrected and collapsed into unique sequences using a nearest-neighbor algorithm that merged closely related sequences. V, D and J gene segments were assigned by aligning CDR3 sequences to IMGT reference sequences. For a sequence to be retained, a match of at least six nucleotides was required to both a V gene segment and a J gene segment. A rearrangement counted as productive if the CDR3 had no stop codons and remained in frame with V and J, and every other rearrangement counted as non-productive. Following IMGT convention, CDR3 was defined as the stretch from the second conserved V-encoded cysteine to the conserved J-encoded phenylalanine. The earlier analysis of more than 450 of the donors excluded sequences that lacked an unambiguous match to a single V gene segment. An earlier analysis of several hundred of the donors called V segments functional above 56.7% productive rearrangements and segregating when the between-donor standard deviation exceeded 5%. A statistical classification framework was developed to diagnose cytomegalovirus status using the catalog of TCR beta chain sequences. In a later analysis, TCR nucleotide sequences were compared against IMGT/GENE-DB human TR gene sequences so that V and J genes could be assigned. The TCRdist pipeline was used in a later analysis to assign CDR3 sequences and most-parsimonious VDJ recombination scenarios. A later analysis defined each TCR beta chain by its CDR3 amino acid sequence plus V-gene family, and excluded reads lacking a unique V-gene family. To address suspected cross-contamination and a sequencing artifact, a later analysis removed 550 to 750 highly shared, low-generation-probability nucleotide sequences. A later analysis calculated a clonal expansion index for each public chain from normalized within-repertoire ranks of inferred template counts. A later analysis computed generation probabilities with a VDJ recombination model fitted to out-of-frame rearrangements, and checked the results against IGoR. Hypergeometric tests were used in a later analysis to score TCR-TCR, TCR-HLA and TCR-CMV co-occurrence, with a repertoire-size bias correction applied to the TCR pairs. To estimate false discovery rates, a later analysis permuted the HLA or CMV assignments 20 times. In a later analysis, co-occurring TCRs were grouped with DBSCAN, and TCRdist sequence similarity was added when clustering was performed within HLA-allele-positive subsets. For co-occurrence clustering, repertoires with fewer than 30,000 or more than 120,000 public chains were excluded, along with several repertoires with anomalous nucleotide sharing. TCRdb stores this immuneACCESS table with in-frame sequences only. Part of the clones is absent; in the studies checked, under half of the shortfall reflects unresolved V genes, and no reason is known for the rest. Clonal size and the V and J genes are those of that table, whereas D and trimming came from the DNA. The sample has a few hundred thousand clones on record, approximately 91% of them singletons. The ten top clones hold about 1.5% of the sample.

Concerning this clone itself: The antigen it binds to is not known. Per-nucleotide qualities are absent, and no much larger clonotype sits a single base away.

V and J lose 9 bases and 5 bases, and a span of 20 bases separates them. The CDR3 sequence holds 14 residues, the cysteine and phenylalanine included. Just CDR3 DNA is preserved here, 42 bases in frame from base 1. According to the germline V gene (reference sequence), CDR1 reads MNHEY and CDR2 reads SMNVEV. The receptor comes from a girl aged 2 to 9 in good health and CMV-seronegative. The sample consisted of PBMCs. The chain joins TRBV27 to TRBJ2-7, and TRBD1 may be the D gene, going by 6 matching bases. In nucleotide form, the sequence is TGTGCCAGTTACACCGACAGGAATCGGCACGAGCAGTACTTC. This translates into CASYTDRNRHEQYF.